This record looks at one T cell receptor beta chain sequence and its context. Antigen unknown. The data belong to a study of T cell responses to AZD1222 COVID-19 vaccine. Study-wide context: Second doses at about 4 or about 12 weeks were pooled.

TCRdb keeps only in-frame clones here, not all; method: immunoSEQ multiplex PCR. The sample yields more than 95,000 clones, roughly 90% seen once. General study results and limits: Spike was spanned by vaccine-associated CD4 TCRs, which were dominant at 160-218 and 743-854.

Specimen: peripheral blood, collected on day 0 of AZD1222 vaccination. This receptor was taken from an adult in good health.

The CDR3 nucleotides read TGTGCCAGCAGGAACAGGGGGAATGAGCAGTTCTTC. This gives the protein CASRNRGNEQFF. J is TRBJ2-1 and V is TRBV2; 8 bases match TRBD1. V was pared by 6 bases and J by 7 bases, with 2 bases of the junction left unmatched. Germline CDR1 is SNHLY and CDR2 is FYNNEI. The CDR3 sequence is 12 residues long.